Below, 2 T cell receptor beta chains from the same sample are listed, as sequenced in a study of response to subunit inactivated influenza vaccine. Via MiXCR, TCRdb re-called the RT-PCR reads, giving one row per CDR3 protein. In the table there are about 520,000 distinct CDR3 sequences, approximately 7.2% of which are singletons. The sequencing here drew on PBMCs from blood, taken about 24 months after vaccination. These receptors originate from a man aged 50 to 75 who received an inactivated influenza vaccine.

This clonotype was detected a few times. The chain employs TRBV20-1 and TRBJ1-1; no definite D call. Per the germline V gene, CDR1 is DFQATT and CDR2 is SNEGSKA (reference sequence). This CDR3 comprises 14 residues. The V end lost 1 base, the J end lost 1 base, and 10 bases lay between the germline ends. The chain's CDR3 is CSARALRENTEAFF. As DNA, the CDR3 is TGCAGTGCTAGAGCTCTGCGGGAGAACACTGAAGCTTTCTTT.

The chain recombines TRBV12-3 or TRBV12-4 with TRBJ2-2, with D unclear. The V gene lost 3 bases and the J gene lost 7 bases, with 21 bases spanning the gap. CDR3 length: 17 amino acids. Written as DNA, the CDR3 is TGTGCCAGCAGTTTGGGTCCGGGCTGGCATGTGAACGGGGAGCTGTTTTTT. Its protein product is CASSLGPGWHVNGELFF.